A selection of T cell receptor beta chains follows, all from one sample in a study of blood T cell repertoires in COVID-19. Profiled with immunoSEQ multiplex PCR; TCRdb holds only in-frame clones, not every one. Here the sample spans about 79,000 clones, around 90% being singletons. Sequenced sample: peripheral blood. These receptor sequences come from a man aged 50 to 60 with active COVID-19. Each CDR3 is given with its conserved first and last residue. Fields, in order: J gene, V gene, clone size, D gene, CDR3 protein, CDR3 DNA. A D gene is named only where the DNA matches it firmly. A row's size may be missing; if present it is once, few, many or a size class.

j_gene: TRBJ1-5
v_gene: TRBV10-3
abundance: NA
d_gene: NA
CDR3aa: CAISSGGARNQPQHF
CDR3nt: TGTGCCATCAGCAGCGGGGGCGCAAGAAATCAGCCCCAGCATTTT

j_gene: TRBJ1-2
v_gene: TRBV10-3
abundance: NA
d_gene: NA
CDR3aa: CATLGGGNYGYTF
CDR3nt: TGTGCCACCCTGGGGGGGGGCAACTATGGCTACACCTTC

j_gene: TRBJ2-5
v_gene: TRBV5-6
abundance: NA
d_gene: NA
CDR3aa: CASSPTGQETQYF
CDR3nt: TGTGCCAGCAGTCCTACAGGTCAAGAGACCCAGTACTTC

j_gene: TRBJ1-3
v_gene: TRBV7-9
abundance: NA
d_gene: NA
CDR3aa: CASSFSTGLHYSGNTIYF
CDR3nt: TGTGCCAGCAGCTTCTCTACAGGCCTTCATTACTCTGGAAACACCATATATTTT

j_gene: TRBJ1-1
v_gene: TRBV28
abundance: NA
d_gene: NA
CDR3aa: CASSTGNPEAFF
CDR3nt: TGTGCCAGCAGTACAGGGAACCCTGAAGCTTTCTTT

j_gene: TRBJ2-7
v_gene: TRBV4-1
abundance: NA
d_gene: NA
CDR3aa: CASSQNPDSAGEQYF
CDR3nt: TGCGCCAGCAGCCAGAACCCGGACAGTGCAGGCGAGCAGTACTTC

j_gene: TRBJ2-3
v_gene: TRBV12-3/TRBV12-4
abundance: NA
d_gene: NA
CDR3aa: CASSLGTVTQYF
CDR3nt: TGTGCCAGCAGTTTAGGGACAGTTACGCAGTATTTT

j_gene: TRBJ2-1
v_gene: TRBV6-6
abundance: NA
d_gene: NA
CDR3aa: CASSWAGGKFF
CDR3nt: TGTGCCAGCAGTTGGGCAGGAGGAAAGTTCTTC

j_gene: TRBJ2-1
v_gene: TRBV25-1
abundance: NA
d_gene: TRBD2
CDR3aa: CASSEPGLAGGGEQFF
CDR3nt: TGTGCCAGCAGTGAGCCGGGACTAGCGGGGGGTGGGGAGCAGTTCTTC

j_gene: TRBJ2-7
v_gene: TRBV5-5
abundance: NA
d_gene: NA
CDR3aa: CASSLQGPSSYEQYF
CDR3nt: TGTGCCAGCAGCCTCCAGGGGCCGAGCTCCTACGAGCAGTACTTC

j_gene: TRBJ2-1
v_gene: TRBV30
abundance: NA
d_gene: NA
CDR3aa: CAWSHVEAQFF
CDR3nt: TGTGCCTGGAGTCATGTTGAGGCGCAGTTCTTC

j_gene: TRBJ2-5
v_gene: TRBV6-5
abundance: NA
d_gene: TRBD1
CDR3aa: CASSYEGAAQYF
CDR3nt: TGTGCCAGCAGTTACGAGGGGGCTGCCCAGTACTTC

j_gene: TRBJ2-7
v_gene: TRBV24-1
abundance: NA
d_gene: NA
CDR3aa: CATSDSGSYEQYF
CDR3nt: TGTGCCACCAGTGACAGCGGGTCCTACGAGCAGTACTTC

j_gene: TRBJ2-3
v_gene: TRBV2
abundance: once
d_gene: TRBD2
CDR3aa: CASSFSGGASTDTQYF
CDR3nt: TGTGCCAGCAGTTTTAGCGGGGGGGCAAGTACAGATACGCAGTATTTT

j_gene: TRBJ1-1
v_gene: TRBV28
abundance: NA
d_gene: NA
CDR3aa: CASDPSLGGTEAFF
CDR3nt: TGTGCCAGCGACCCGTCCCTGGGGGGGACTGAAGCTTTCTTT

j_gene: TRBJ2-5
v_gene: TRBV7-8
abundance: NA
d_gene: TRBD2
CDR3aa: CASSLRGTLRETQYF
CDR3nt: TGTGCCAGCAGCTTGCGGGGGACTTTGAGGGAGACCCAGTACTTC

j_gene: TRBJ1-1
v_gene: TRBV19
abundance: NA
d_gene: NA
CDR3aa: CASSIGARGTEAFF
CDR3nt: TGTGCCAGTAGTATTGGGGCGCGGGGCACTGAAGCTTTCTTT

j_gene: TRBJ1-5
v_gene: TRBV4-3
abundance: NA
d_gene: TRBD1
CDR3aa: CASSQDTAGGQPQHF
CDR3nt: TGCGCCAGCAGCCAAGATACGGCAGGGGGGCAGCCCCAGCATTTT

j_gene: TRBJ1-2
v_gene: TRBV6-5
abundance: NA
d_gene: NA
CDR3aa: CASSPGSYGYTF
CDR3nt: TGTGCCAGCAGTCCGGGTTCCTATGGCTACACCTTC

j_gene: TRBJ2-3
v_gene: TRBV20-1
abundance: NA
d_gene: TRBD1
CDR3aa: CSARDGQGQYF
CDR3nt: TGCAGTGCTAGAGATGGACAGGGTCAGTATTTT

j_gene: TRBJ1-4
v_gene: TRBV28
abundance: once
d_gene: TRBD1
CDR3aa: CASLQGPNEKLFF
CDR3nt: TGTGCCAGTCTACAGGGGCCTAATGAAAAACTGTTTTTT

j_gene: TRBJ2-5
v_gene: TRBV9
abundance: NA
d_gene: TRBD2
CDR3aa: CASSPGLAGNQETQYF
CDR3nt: TGTGCCAGCAGCCCAGGACTAGCGGGGAACCAAGAGACCCAGTACTTC

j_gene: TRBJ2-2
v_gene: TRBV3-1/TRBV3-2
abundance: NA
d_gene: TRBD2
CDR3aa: CASSLREGSITGELFF
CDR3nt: TGTGCCAGCAGCCTCAGGGAGGGGTCTATCACCGGGGAGCTGTTTTTT

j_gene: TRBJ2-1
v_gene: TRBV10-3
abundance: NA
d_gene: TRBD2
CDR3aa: CAISESFSGSETYNEQFF
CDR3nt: TGTGCCATCAGTGAGTCGTTTAGCGGGAGCGAGACCTACAATGAGCAGTTCTTC

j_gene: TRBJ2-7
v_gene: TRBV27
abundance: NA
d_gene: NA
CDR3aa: CASSLSGDSYEQYF
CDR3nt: TGTGCCAGCAGTTTATCCGGGGACTCCTACGAGCAGTACTTC

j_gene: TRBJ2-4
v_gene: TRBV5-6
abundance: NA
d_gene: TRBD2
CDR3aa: CASSLETSGGDSKNIQYF
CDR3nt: TGTGCCAGCAGCTTAGAGACTAGCGGGGGGGATTCCAAAAACATTCAGTACTTC

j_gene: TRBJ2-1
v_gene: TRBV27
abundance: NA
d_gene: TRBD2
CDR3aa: CASSLGEGMSSYNEQFF
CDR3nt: TGTGCCAGCAGTTTAGGGGAGGGTATGAGCTCCTACAATGAGCAGTTCTTC

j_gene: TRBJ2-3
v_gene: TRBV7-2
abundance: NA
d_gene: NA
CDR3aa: CASSPQVGGTDTQYF
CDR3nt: TGTGCCAGCAGCCCCCAGGTAGGGGGTACAGATACGCAGTATTTT

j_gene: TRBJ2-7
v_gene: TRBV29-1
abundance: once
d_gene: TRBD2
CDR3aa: CSVAATSIGEQYF
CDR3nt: TGCAGCGTTGCAGCGACTAGCATCGGCGAGCAGTACTTC